The T cell receptor beta chain described here comes from a study of cytomegalovirus exposure and HLA in healthy donors. Study-level results: Immune exposure information comprised only CMV serostatus. Indistinguishability led to the exclusion of some V segments, TRBV6-2 and TRBV6-3 included. Per published reports, the classifier diagnosed cytomegalovirus status with high specificity and sensitivity. Later analysis indicated greater clonal expansion among HLA-associated TCR beta chains than among equally common other chains.

With regard to this clone: Its target is unknown.

The V end lost 3 bases, the J end lost 2 bases, and 14 bases lay between the germline ends. This CDR3 comprises 16 residues. The germline V gene has CDR1 KGHSH and CDR2 LQKENI. The PCR used 60 Vbeta and 13 Jbeta primers. TCRdb's copy holds only in-frame clones and misses some; the assay was immunoSEQ multiplex PCR. The sample contains some 170,000 clones, 80% to 90% of which appear only once. The sequence came from a woman in her 30s in good health and CMV-seropositive. Material for sequencing was PBMCs. The chain employs TRBV18 and TRBJ1-3; a possible D gene is TRBD1 (6 bases). CDR3 nucleotides: TGTGCCAGCTCACCGGTTAGGGACAATGCTGGAAACACCATATATTTT. Its protein product is CASSPVRDNAGNTIYF.